The rows below give T cell receptor beta chains drawn from one sample of a study of blood T cell repertoires in COVID-19. The method was immunoSEQ multiplex PCR; TCRdb's version includes in-frame clones alone and lacks a portion of them. The sample lists about 87,000 clones, approximately 85% occurring once. The source material was peripheral blood. The receptors shown here come from a woman of 80 years or more with COVID-19, enrolled during active disease. The CDR3 runs from the conserved cysteine through the conserved F or W. Each record gives: V gene, clone size, J gene, D gene, CDR3 DNA, CDR3 protein. A D gene is named only where the DNA matches it firmly. Size values are once, few and many counts, or a class for expanded clones, and some rows have none.

TRBV9	NA	TRBJ2-3	NA	TGTGCCAGCAGCGTAGCCGGTAGCGCCACAGATACGCAGTATTTT	CASSVAGSATDTQYF
TRBV7-9	NA	TRBJ2-4	TRBD2	TGTGCCACCTCGCCAGACTGGACTAGTGGGCCCAAAAACATTCAGTACTTC	CATSPDWTSGPKNIQYF
TRBV18	NA	TRBJ2-5	NA	TGTGCCAGCTCACCCATGACGCGGGTGAGCCAAGAGACCCAGTACTTC	CASSPMTRVSQETQYF
TRBV3-1/TRBV3-2	NA	TRBJ1-6	NA	TGTGCCAGCAGCCAAGGGGTGGCAGGCAATTCACCCCTCCACTTT	CASSQGVAGNSPLHF
TRBV5-1	NA	TRBJ2-3	TRBD2	TGCGCCAGCAGCTCCTTAGCGGGAGCAGATACGCAGTATTTT	CASSSLAGADTQYF
TRBV10-3	once	TRBJ2-2	NA	TGTGCCATCAGTGAAGTCAGGGTTGGCGGGGAGCTGTTTTTT	CAISEVRVGGELFF
TRBV5-4	NA	TRBJ2-1	TRBD2	TGTGCCAGCAGCCGGACTAGCGGGACCTACAATGAGCAGTTCTTC	CASSRTSGTYNEQFF
TRBV5-1	NA	TRBJ2-3	TRBD2	TGCGCCAGCAGTTGGGCTAGCGGGGCTACAGATACGCAGTATTTT	CASSWASGATDTQYF
TRBV10-2	NA	TRBJ2-2	NA	TGCGCCACCTCCTTACAGCGGCCGAACACCGGGGAGCTGTTTTTT	CATSLQRPNTGELFF
TRBV18	once	TRBJ2-3	NA	TGTGCCAGCTCACCCGAGATACGGGGCACAGATACGCAGTATTTT	CASSPEIRGTDTQYF
TRBV7-3	NA	TRBJ2-1	NA	TGTGCCAGCAGCAGATCCAGTGTCAATGAGCAGTTCTTC	CASSRSSVNEQFF
TRBV18	NA	TRBJ2-7	NA	TGTGCCAGCTCACGACAATCCGGGACTCCACCCTACGAGCAGTACTTC	CASSRQSGTPPYEQYF